This is a list of T cell receptor beta chains from one sample in a study of vaccination effects on CD4 cells after COVID-19. These TCRs are of unknown antigen specificity. Generated by immunoSEQ multiplex PCR, the TCRdb table keeps only in-frame clones and is missing some. The data hold 50,000 or so clones, with 67% observed a single time. The source material was CD4+ T cells from PBMCs cultured without peptide, sampled before COVID-19 vaccination. Source of these receptors: a human donor who received a COVID-19 vaccine. The CDR3 runs from the conserved cysteine through the conserved F or W. A D gene is named only where the DNA matches it firmly. Only some rows state a clone size, as once, few, many or a class for expanded clones.

d_gene | j_gene | v_gene | abundance | CDR3nt | CDR3aa
. | TRBJ1-2 | TRBV5-6 | . | TGTGCCAGCAGCTTGGAGAGGGGTAGCTATGGCTACACCTTC | CASSLERGSYGYTF
TRBD2 | TRBJ2-3 | TRBV9 | once | TGTGCCAGCAGCGTAGGTGTAGCGGGGGGGGACACAGATACGCAGTATTTT | CASSVGVAGGDTDTQYF
. | TRBJ2-3 | TRBV28 | once | TGTGCCAGCAGCCTCCCCTTTGGTGGGAGGCGGCGCGCAATATCAGATACGCAGTATTTT | CASSLPFGGRRRAISDTQYF
. | TRBJ2-3 | TRBV7-9 | . | TGTGCCAGCAGCCGAGATACAGATACGCAGTATTTT | CASSRDTDTQYF
TRBD1 | TRBJ2-7 | TRBV10-3 | . | TGTGCCATCAGTGCCGGGACAGGGGGCGCCTCCTACGAGCAGTACTTC | CAISAGTGGASYEQYF
. | TRBJ1-1 | TRBV5-1 | once | TGCGCCAGCAGCTTTGGGCAGGGATTGTCTGAAGCTTTCTTT | CASSFGQGLSEAFF
. | TRBJ1-2 | TRBV18 | . | TGTGCCAGCTCACCAGAAACGTATGGAAGTTATGGCTACACCTTC | CASSPETYGSYGYTF
. | TRBJ2-5 | TRBV15 | . | TGTGCCACCAGCAGAGATACAGGTCCTAAAGAGACCCAGTACTTC | CATSRDTGPKETQYF
. | TRBJ1-2 | TRBV18 | once | TGTGCCAGCTCACCAGGGGGAAACTATGGCTACACCTTC | CASSPGGNYGYTF
TRBD1 | TRBJ1-2 | TRBV28 | once | TGTGCCAGCAAACCGACAGGGAGGAACTATGGCTACACCTTC | CASKPTGRNYGYTF
. | TRBJ2-7 | TRBV19 | . | TGTGCCAGTAGTATAGGCGGGGCCTCCTACGAGCAGTACTTC | CASSIGGASYEQYF
. | TRBJ1-1 | TRBV7-2 | . | TGTGCCAGCAGCTTCGACCCCGGGGACACTGAAGCTTTCTTT | CASSFDPGDTEAFF
. | TRBJ1-5 | TRBV27 | . | TGTGCCAGCAGTTTCCAGGGCCAGTACAATCAGCCCCAGCATTTT | CASSFQGQYNQPQHF
TRBD2 | TRBJ2-3 | TRBV10-3 | . | TGTGCCATCAGTGGGGGGCCACTAGCGGGGGCCTTCACAGATACGCAGTATTTT | CAISGGPLAGAFTDTQYF
. | TRBJ2-3 | TRBV20-1 | . | TGCAGTGCTAGTCAAGGGTTACTAGGCGATACGCAGTATTTT | CSASQGLLGDTQYF
. | TRBJ2-3 | TRBV6-6 | once | TGTGCCCATGGGCAGCCTAGCACAGATACGCAGTATTTT | CAHGQPSTDTQYF
. | TRBJ1-4 | TRBV5-5 | . | TGTGCCAGCAGCTCACAGGTTGGGAATGAAAAACTGTTTTTT | CASSSQVGNEKLFF
TRBD1 | TRBJ2-2 | TRBV29-1 | . | TGCAGCGTTGGACAGGGTGGATACACCGGGGAGCTGTTTTTT | CSVGQGGYTGELFF
. | TRBJ1-2 | TRBV15 | few | TGTGCCACCAGCAGAGGACAGGCTAACTATGGCTACACCTTC | CATSRGQANYGYTF
. | TRBJ1-5 | TRBV3-1/TRBV3-2 | . | TGTGCCAGCAGCCAAGATGCCGGGTTTGGTCAGCCCCAGCATTTT | CASSQDAGFGQPQHF
TRBD1 | TRBJ1-1 | TRBV6-2/TRBV6-3 | . | TGTGCCAGCAGTTTTCGGAGAGCAGGGGGAACTGAAGCTTTCTTT | CASSFRRAGGTEAFF
. | TRBJ2-5 | TRBV5-1 | . | TGCGCCAGCAGCTTGCAGGCGTACCAAGAGACCCAGTACTTC | CASSLQAYQETQYF
. | TRBJ1-6 | TRBV21-1 | few | TGTGCCAGCAGCAAAGATGGCTTTGTAGGGTTCGGGAGGGAGAATTCACCCCTCCACTTT | CASSKDGFVGFGRENSPLHF
. | TRBJ2-2 | TRBV15 | . | TGTGCCACCGGACAGTTCCGTAACACCGGGGAGCTGTTTTTT | CATGQFRNTGELFF
TRBD1 | TRBJ1-6 | TRBV19 | . | TGTGCCAGTAGTTTCCGGACAGGGGCCTATAATTCACCCCTCCACTTT | CASSFRTGAYNSPLHF
. | TRBJ1-1 | TRBV7-8 | . | TGTGCCAGCAGCTTATCGGGTCCCAGGGGCACTGAAGCTTTCTTT | CASSLSGPRGTEAFF
TRBD1 | TRBJ1-2 | TRBV29-1 | few | TGCAGCGTTCCTATGGGGACAGGGTTCAACGGCTACACCTTC | CSVPMGTGFNGYTF
TRBD2 | TRBJ2-1 | TRBV5-1 | . | TGCGCCAGCAGCTTGAGTTGGAGGGAGGGTGAGCAGTTCTTC | CASSLSWREGEQFF
TRBD2 | TRBJ2-1 | TRBV11-3 | . | TGTGCCAGCAGTCGGACTAGCGGGAGCAATGAGCAGTTCTTC | CASSRTSGSNEQFF
TRBD1 | TRBJ1-3 | TRBV6-5 | . | TGTGCCAGCGGGACAGGGGCCTTCTCTGGAAACACCATATATTTT | CASGTGAFSGNTIYF
TRBD1 | TRBJ1-5 | TRBV12-5 | . | TGTGCTAGTGGTTCCCCAGACAGGGGGTTTCAGCCCCAGCATTTT | CASGSPDRGFQPQHF
. | TRBJ2-7 | TRBV12-3/TRBV12-4 | . | TGTGCCAGCAGCCAGGGGTTCGAGCAGTACTTC | CASSQGFEQYF
TRBD1 | TRBJ2-1 | TRBV7-9 | . | TGTGCCAGCAGCGTCCACAGGGGGCGGTTCAATGAGCAGTTCTTC | CASSVHRGRFNEQFF
TRBD2 | TRBJ2-5 | TRBV20-1 | . | TGCAGTGCTAGTGACCTAGAGCGGGGGAGAATGCGAGAGACCCAGTACTTC | CSASDLERGRMRETQYF
. | TRBJ1-2 | TRBV29-1 | . | TGCAGCGTCCCCCGGGCACACAGGGTAGGAGATGGCTACACCTTC | CSVPRAHRVGDGYTF
. | TRBJ2-7 | TRBV6-5 | few | TGTGCCAGCAGTTACTCGAGTAGGCCAGGGTGGTACGAGCAGTACTTC | CASSYSSRPGWYEQYF
. | TRBJ2-1 | TRBV7-9 | . | TGTGCCAGCAGCCTTGGAGGGGGAAATGAGCAGTTCTTC | CASSLGGGNEQFF
. | TRBJ1-2 | TRBV11-2 | few | TGTGCCAGCAGCTTAGACGGGGGGTATGGCTACACCTTC | CASSLDGGYGYTF
. | TRBJ1-4 | TRBV19 | once | TGTGCCAGTAGTATGTCCGCGGGTATTGCAACTAATGAAAAACTGTTTTTT | CASSMSAGIATNEKLFF
. | TRBJ2-2 | TRBV13 | few | TGTGCCAGCAGCTCTCCGGTCGCAAAGAACACCGGGGAGCTGTTTTTT | CASSSPVAKNTGELFF
. | TRBJ1-3 | TRBV9 | . | TGTGCCAGCAGCGTAGGGTGGGGGGCTGGAAACACCATATATTTT | CASSVGWGAGNTIYF
TRBD1 | TRBJ1-1 | TRBV10-3 | . | TGTGCCATCAGGACAGGGCTGGACACTGAAGCTTTCTTT | CAIRTGLDTEAFF
TRBD1 | TRBJ1-1 | TRBV13 | . | TGTGCCAGCAGCTTAGTGGGCCGGACAGGGCGGGCTTTCTTT | CASSLVGRTGRAFF
. | TRBJ1-5 | TRBV6-6 | few | TGTGCCAGCAGCCCTGACCGGGGGGGCAATCAGCCCCAGCATTTT | CASSPDRGGNQPQHF